What follows are 24 T cell receptor beta chains derived from one specimen sequenced in a study of T cell repertoires in cytomegalovirus infection. TCRdb reanalysed the reads using MiXCR and keeps one entry per CDR3 protein. Of hundreds of thousands of distinct CDR3 sequences listed, approximately 31% are singletons. The sample consisted of PBMCs. Receptors originate from a human donor in good health (CMV status not recorded). Some clones in this sample may be carry-over from other donors' samples.

There are many counts of this clonotype. J is TRBJ2-7 and V is TRBV7-2; unclear D gene. Deletions cut 0 bases from V and 0 bases from J, with 12 bases between. The CDR3 has 16 amino acids. Germline CDR1 and CDR2: SGHTA and FQGNSA. CDR3 residues: CASSLASTDPSYEQYF. The DNA for the CDR3 is TGTGCCAGCAGCTTAGCCAGTACAGACCCCTCCTACGAGCAGTACTTC.

This clonotype was seen only once. The chain is built from TRBV10-3 and TRBJ2-3; D perhaps matches TRBD2 (5 bases). Trimming took off 10 bases at V and 2 bases at J, with 22 bases between the two ends. Looked up from germline, CDR1 is ENHRY and CDR2 is SYGVKD. The CDR3 consists of 16 residues. CDR3 DNA sequence: TGTGCCACAAACCCCCTTGAGGGAACCGCCACAGATACGCAGTATTTT. Protein sequence: CATNPLEGTATDTQYF.

Only a few counts were recorded for this clonotype. The chain has TRBV12-3 or TRBV12-4 and TRBJ2-2; D not certain. V dropped 5 bases and J dropped 1 base, with 5 bases sitting between them. The CDR3 is 13 amino acids. The CDR3 DNA follows: TGTGCCAGCAGTCCCGTGAACACCGGGGAGCTGTTTTTT. Encoded protein: CASSPVNTGELFF.

This clonotype was seen many times. This rearrangement joins TRBV11-2 to TRBJ2-5, with 12 bases that match TRBD2. From germline, CDR1 is SGHAT and CDR2 FQNNGV. The trim removed 1 base at V and 0 bases at J, leaving 3 bases unmatched. This CDR3 contains 17 residues. The CDR3 coding sequence is TGTGCCAGCAGCTTAGCCCTAGCGGGGGGGTACCAAGAGACCCAGTACTTC. Translated, it gives CASSLALAGGYQETQYF.

This clonotype has ten or more counts. The gene calls are TRBV11-3 and TRBJ1-5; D unclear. Trimming cost V 3 bases and J 1 base, with 10 bases left between them. This CDR3 is built from 15 residues. Per the germline V gene, CDR1 is SGHNT and CDR2 is YENEEA. The CDR3 loop reads CASSFLGKSNQPQHF. In DNA, the CDR3 is TGTGCCAGCAGCTTTTTGGGGAAGAGCAATCAGCCCCAGCATTTT.

This clonotype has at least ten counts. This chain uses TRBV7-2 with TRBJ1-6, with D uncertain. CDR1 is SGHTA and CDR2 is FQGNSA in the germline V gene. V lost 5 bases and J 8 bases, leaving 13 bases between the germline ends. CDR3 length: 14 amino acids. CDR3 sequence reads: CASSEPMGYSPLHF. The CDR3 coding sequence is TGTGCCAGCAGCGAACCCATGGGGTATTCACCCCTCCACTTT. The whole variable domain, remainder taken from reference TRBV7-2 and TRBJ1-6, is GAGVSQSPSNKVTEKGKDVELRCDPISGHTALYWYRQSLGQGLEFLIYFQGNSAPDKSGLPSDRFSAERTGGSVSTLTIQRTQQEDSAVYLCASSEPMGYSPLHFGNGTRLTVT.

This chain connects TRBV4-1 to TRBJ1-5, with D unclear. CDR1 is MGHRA, CDR2 YSYEKL, per germline. CDR3 length: 12 amino acids. V was clipped by 1 base and J by 9 bases, with 7 bases between them. CDR3 sequence (DNA): TGCGCCAGCAGCCAAGTTTCCGGGCCCCAGCATTTT. Translating it yields CASSQVSGPQHF.

The chain uses TRBV12-3 or TRBV12-4 and TRBJ2-1; 14 bases line up with TRBD2. J was trimmed by 0 bases and V by 0 bases; bases with no gene match: 10. This CDR3 is built from 21 residues. CDR3 DNA: TGTGCCAGCAGTTTAGCGAGCGGACTAGCGGGGGGCAAGAGCTCCTACAATGAGCAGTTCTTC. Translating gives CASSLASGLAGGKSSYNEQFF.

The V gene is TRBV3-1, the J gene TRBJ1-5; D possibly corresponds to TRBD1 (6 bases). Germline loops: CDR1 LGHDT, CDR2 YNNKEL (reference sequence). V dropped 6 bases and J dropped 3 bases, with 21 bases sitting between them. The CDR3 is made up of 17 amino acids. The CDR3, as DNA: TGTGCCAGCAGACAGGGTTTATCAGGCGGGACCAATCAGCCCCAGCATTTT. This codes for CASRQGLSGGTNQPQHF.

Only a few counts were recorded for this clonotype. The chain recombines TRBV6-1 with TRBJ2-7; possibly TRBD1 for D (6 bases). This CDR3 contains 13 residues. Trimming stripped 8 bases from V and 0 bases from J, with 11 bases between. Germline V gives CDR1 MNHNS, CDR2 SASEGT. The CDR3 DNA reads TGTGCCAGCTTAGGGACAAACTCCTACGAGCAGTACTTC. This translates into CASLGTNSYEQYF.

V is TRBV20-1 and J is TRBJ2-3; the match to TRBD1 covers 8 bases. Trimming took 3 bases from V and 10 from J; bases not matched to a gene: 9. The CDR3 length is 13 residues. Germline V gives CDR1 DFQATT, CDR2 SNEGSKA (reference sequence). This CDR3 reads CSASRAGGFPQYF. The DNA for the CDR3 is TGCAGTGCTAGCAGGGCAGGGGGCTTTCCGCAGTATTTT.

This clonotype was observed at least ten times. The chain recombines TRBV7-3 with TRBJ1-2; perhaps TRBD1 as D (6 bases). This CDR3 has 13 residues. CDR1 is SGHTA and CDR2 is FQGTGA in the germline V gene. The V end was cut by 0 bases, the J end by 12 bases, with 14 bases between. The CDR3 sequence: CASSLTGGGQNTF. The CDR3 DNA is TGTGCCAGCAGCTTAACGGGGGGGGGGCAGAACACCTTC.

This clonotype is a singleton in its sample. The chain joins TRBV12-3 or TRBV12-4 to TRBJ2-1; a possible D gene is TRBD2 (6 bases). The length of the CDR3 is 13 residues. Trimming removed 3 bases at V and 5 bases at J, with 8 bases between. CDR3 loop: CASSFGGDNEQFF. The DNA of the CDR3 is TGTGCCAGCAGTTTTGGCGGGGACAATGAGCAGTTCTTC.

V and J are TRBV5-4 and TRBJ2-2; 11 nucleotides agree with TRBD2. V dropped 0 bases and J dropped 6; count of bases not matched to a gene: 7. Germline V gene lookup returns CDR1 SGHNT and CDR2 YYREEE (reference sequence). The CDR3 has 17 residues. CDR3 DNA: TGTGCCAGCAGCTTGGATCCGGGACTAGCGGAAGCCGGGGAGCTGTTTTTT. It specifies CASSLDPGLAEAGELFF.

This clonotype has at least ten counts. The chain uses TRBV7-8 and TRBJ2-5; possibly TRBD2 for D (7 bases). The CDR3 totals 15 residues. V was trimmed by 7 bases and J by 5 bases, leaving 20 bases between them. CDR1 and CDR2 (germline): SGHVS, FQNEAQ. CDR3 residues: CASTRWGGSGETQYF. The CDR3 coding sequence is TGTGCCAGCACCCGATGGGGGGGCAGCGGTGAGACCCAGTACTTC.

The chain recombines TRBV7-9 with TRBJ1-1; the D is unclear. Per the germline V gene, CDR1 is SEHNR and CDR2 is FQNEAQ (reference sequence). Trimming removed 7 bases from V and 6 bases from J, with 9 bases in between. This CDR3 contains 11 residues. In DNA form, the CDR3 reads TGTGCCAGCACCCAAATCGCTGAAGCTTTCTTT. Translating it yields CASTQIAEAFF. The full variable domain, its missing parts supplied by reference TRBV7-9 and TRBJ1-1, is DTGVSQNPRHKITKRGQNVTFRCDPISEHNRLYWYRQTLGQGPEFLTYFQNEAQLEKSRLLSDRFSAERPKGSFSTLEIQRTEQGDSAMYLCASTQIAEAFFGQGTRLTVV.

The CDR3 is CASSLEPQGVWTEAFF. The CDR3 bases are TGCGCCAGCAGCCTCGAACCACAGGGTGTGTGGACTGAAGCTTTCTTT. The genes are TRBV4-1 and TRBJ1-1; perhaps TRBD1 as D (6 bases). Trimming shortened V by 4 bases and J by 5 bases, and 20 bases separated the two germline ends. From germline, CDR1 is MGHRA and CDR2 YSYEKL. This CDR3 spans 16 amino acids.

This clonotype was seen more than once but under ten times. The V gene is TRBV28, the J gene TRBJ2-6; D possibly matches TRBD1 or TRBD2 (6 bases each). Deletions cut 7 bases from V and 4 bases from J, with 20 bases between. The CDR3 is made up of 17 amino acids. Germline V gene data show CDR1 as MDHEN and CDR2 as SYDVKM. The CDR3 sequence is CASNLPPTGRGANVLTF. CDR3 DNA sequence: TGTGCCAGCAACCTTCCCCCTACAGGGAGGGGGGCCAACGTCCTGACTTTC.

This chain connects TRBV7-9 to TRBJ1-6; no reliable D call. In germline, CDR1 is SEHNR, CDR2 FQNEAQ (reference sequence). There are 18 residues in the CDR3. Trimming removed 5 bases from V and 0 bases from J, with 17 bases in between. In DNA, the CDR3 is TGTGCCAGCAGCCGTTCGTCGGCGGGCAGCTCCTATAATTCACCCCTCCACTTT. Protein sequence: CASSRSSAGSSYNSPLHF.

The gene calls are TRBV2 and TRBJ1-1; D not resolved. Trimming removed 10 bases at V and 0 bases at J, with 24 bases between. Germline CDR1 is SNHLY and CDR2 is FYNNEI. The CDR3 covers 17 residues. CDR3 coding DNA: TGTGCCAACCGCCCCCGTAAGCTTAAGTCCATGAACACTGAAGCTTTCTTT. Translation gives CANRPRKLKSMNTEAFF.

Turning to this clonotype: At one end, the junction sequence differs from germline, possibly due to a read error. The chain is built from TRBV29-1 and TRBJ2-5; D is unclear. The CDR3 covers 14 residues. Germline V gene data show CDR1 as SQVTM and CDR2 as ANQGSEA. The CDR3 spells CSVLRPSVQETQSF. As DNA, the CDR3 is TGCAGCGTCCTCCGACCCTCGGTCCAAGAGACCCAGTCCTTC. Full variable domain (missing parts from reference TRBV29-1 and TRBJ2-5): SAVISQKPSRDICQRGTSLTIQCQVDSQVTMMFWYRQQPGQSLTLIATANQGSEATYESGFVIDKFPISRPNLTFSTLTVSNMSPEDSSIYLCSVLRPSVQETQSFGPGTRLLVL.

This chain connects TRBV7-2 to TRBJ2-5; no reliable D call. The V end lost 9 bases, the J end lost 5 bases, and 19 bases lay between the germline ends. Germline CDR1 SGHTA, CDR2 FQGNSA. The CDR3 spans 14 residues. CDR3: CARRFYSPPETQYF. DNA of the CDR3: TGTGCCAGACGCTTCTACTCCCCCCCCGAGACCCAGTACTTC.

The table lists this clonotype with a count of one. The chain links TRBV18 to TRBJ2-3; D not resolved. Germline CDR1 is KGHSH and CDR2 is LQKENI. The V end was cut by 3 bases, the J end by 2 bases, with 18 bases between. The CDR3 contains 17 residues. CDR3 in amino acids: CASSPSIPGGSTDTQYF. The CDR3 DNA reads as TGTGCCAGCTCACCCTCCATCCCTGGTGGGTCCACAGATACGCAGTATTTT.

This chain joins TRBV6-1 and TRBJ1-1; no reliable D call. With 5 bases removed from V and 6 bases from J, the gap between germline ends came to 19 bases. There are 15 residues in the CDR3. Germline CDR1 reads MNHNS; CDR2 reads SASEGT. The CDR3 bases are TGTGCCAGCAGTCCCCCTGGGAGGGTAAATGCTGAAGCTTTCTTT. This codes for CASSPPGRVNAEAFF.